The clone carrying this T cell receptor (beta chain) occurred a few times. TCRdb reprocessed the RT-PCR reads via MiXCR and lists one record per CDR3 protein. The sample holds 650,000 to 800,000 distinct CDR3 sequences, 12% to 15% seen once. With 6 bases removed from V and 4 bases from J, the gap between germline ends came to 15 bases. Germline CDR1 reads MNHEY; CDR2 reads SMNVEV (reference sequence). This CDR3 has 14 residues. The sequenced sample consisted of memory CD4+ T cells from blood. This receptor was taken from a female donor in good health, serving as a healthy control. The rearrangement joins TRBV27 to TRBJ1-1; perhaps TRBD1 as D (5 bases). The CDR3 protein is CASSVPGLSTEAFF. As DNA, the CDR3 is TGTGCCAGCAGCGTACCGGGACTTTCCACTGAAGCTTTCTTT.